The next 17 T cell receptor beta chains were all read from a single sample in a study of T cells in localized non-small cell lung cancer. Produced via immunoSEQ multiplex PCR; TCRdb's table is partial and in-frame only. The sample lists nearly 25,000 clones, approximately 90% occurring once. The sample consisted of peripheral blood, taken before any cancer treatment. Receptor source: a woman aged 40-69 years with stage I lung adenocarcinoma.

Notes on this clone: The junction departs from germline at one end; a sequencing error may be responsible. DNA of the CDR3: TGTGCCAGCAGTGAACTGTCCTGGATCTTC. Translating it yields CASSELSWIF. The chain uses TRBV2 and TRBJ2-1; D remains unclear. CDR3 size: 10 residues. Germline CDR1 and CDR2: SNHLY and FYNNEI. Using reference TRBV2 and TRBJ2-1 for the parts outside the CDR3, the full variable domain is EPEVTQTPSHQVTQMGQEVILRCVPISNHLYFYWYRQILGQKVEFLVSFYNNEISEKSEIFDDQFSVERPDGSNFTLKIRSTKLEDSAMYFCASSELSWIFGPGTRLTVL.

The CDR3 reads CASSRTGTYNEQFF. The DNA of the CDR3 is TGTGCCAGCAGTCGGACAGGGACGTACAATGAGCAGTTCTTC. The chain employs TRBV6-5 and TRBJ2-1; 8 bases match TRBD1. J gave up 4 bases and V 5 bases, and 4 bases lay outside the gene matches. The length of the CDR3 is 14 residues. Germline values: CDR1 MNHEY, CDR2 SVGAGI.

The rearrangement uses TRBV18 and TRBJ1-3, with D tentatively TRBD1 (6 bases). The ends were cut back, 1 base at V and 1 base at J, with 8 bases in the middle. The CDR3 is made up of 15 amino acids. Looked up from germline, CDR1 is KGHSH and CDR2 is LQKENI. The CDR3 protein is CASSPRGTSGNTIYF. CDR3 DNA: TGTGCCAGCTCACCACGAGGGACATCTGGAAACACCATATATTTT.

This chain connects TRBV6-1 to TRBJ2-7; D uncertain. Germline V gene data show CDR1 as MNHNS and CDR2 as SASEGT. The CDR3 is made up of 13 amino acids. V was clipped by 4 bases and J by 1 base, with 8 bases between them. The CDR3 sequence: CASSARESYEQYF. The CDR3 DNA sequence: TGTGCCAGCAGTGCCCGCGAATCCTACGAGCAGTACTTC.

This clone was seen only once. The chain is built from TRBV7-8 and TRBJ1-5; D is unclear. The CDR3 is 17 amino acids. The V gene lost 1 base and the J gene lost 0 bases, with 13 bases spanning the gap. Germline V gene sequence: CDR1 SGHVS, CDR2 FQNEAQ. The CDR3, as DNA: TGTGCCAGCAGCTTAGGGCGGAATGCTTATAGCAATCAGCCCCAGCATTTT. Translation: CASSLGRNAYSNQPQHF.

V is TRBV30 and J is TRBJ2-7, with unresolved D. This CDR3 has 10 amino acids. Germline CDR1 and CDR2: GTSNPN and SVGIG (reference sequence). V shed 5 bases and J shed 1 base, with 3 bases lying between them. The CDR3 sequence: CAWGSYEQYF. The CDR3 DNA reads as TGTGCCTGGGGGTCCTACGAGCAGTACTTC.

The chain combines TRBV6-5 with TRBJ1-2; tentative D call: TRBD1 (5 bases). Germline values: CDR1 MNHEY, CDR2 SVGAGI. V was cut by 2 bases and J by 9 bases, with 16 bases left in between. CDR3 length: 14 amino acids. The CDR3 DNA is TGTGCCAGCAGTTACGGGACTCCCCCGACGAGCTACACCTTC. Translating it yields CASSYGTPPTSYTF.

The rearrangement links TRBV4-2 to TRBJ2-5; 8 bases line up with TRBD1. The V and J ends lost 1 base and 3 bases, in that order; junction bases with no gene match: 4. The germline gives CDR1 LGHNA, CDR2 YNFKEQ. The CDR3 runs to 15 residues. The CDR3 loop reads CASSQGQGAEETQYF. CDR3 DNA: TGTGCCAGCAGCCAAGGTCAGGGGGCGGAAGAGACCCAGTACTTC.

The chain has TRBV6-4 and TRBJ1-2; D gene ambiguous. The V gene's germline CDR1 is MRHNA and CDR2 SNTAGT. The CDR3 sequence is 12 residues long. V lost 10 bases and J lost 5, with 14 bases in between. The CDR3 region is CATNFQAYGYTF. In nucleotides, the CDR3 is TGTGCCACCAACTTCCAGGCTTATGGCTACACCTTC.

The V and J genes are TRBV28 and TRBJ1-2; no firm D call. The germline V and J ends were trimmed by 2 bases and 8 bases, with 6 bases remaining between them. CDR3 length equals 11 residues. Germline assignment: CDR1 MDHEN and CDR2 SYDVKM. The CDR3 sequence: CASSLGLGYTF. The DNA for the CDR3 is TGTGCCAGCAGTTTAGGTCTAGGCTACACCTTC.

The chain uses TRBV28 and TRBJ1-2; D unclear. V was trimmed by 2 bases and J by 6 bases, leaving 4 bases between them. The CDR3 is made up of 11 amino acids. CDR1 and CDR2 (germline): MDHEN, SYDVKM. The DNA for the CDR3 is TGTGCCAGCAGTTTACGGGATGGCTACACCTTC. It codes for CASSLRDGYTF.

The chain is built from TRBV27 and TRBJ2-1, with D possibly TRBD1 on 6 matching bases. V dropped 2 bases and J dropped 6 bases, with 11 bases sitting between them. The length of the CDR3 is 14 residues. The germline CDR1 and CDR2 sequences are MNHEY and SMNVEV (reference sequence). In DNA, the CDR3 is TGTGCCAGCAGTTTACGCACAGGGAGCAATGAGCAGTTCTTC. Protein sequence: CASSLRTGSNEQFF.

The rearrangement joins TRBV28 to TRBJ1-5; maybe TRBD1 (5 bases). Trimming shortened V by 4 bases and J by 6 bases, and 16 bases separated the two germline ends. CDR1 is MDHEN, CDR2 SYDVKM, per germline. The length of the CDR3 is 15 residues. The CDR3 nucleotides read TGTGCCAGCAGTTCAATACCTCCGGGGGGTCAGCCCCAGCATTTT. Amino acids: CASSSIPPGGQPQHF.

The V gene is TRBV2, the J gene TRBJ2-3; D is unresolved. The ends were cut back, 3 bases at V and 5 bases at J, with 9 bases in the middle. Germline V gene lookup returns CDR1 SNHLY and CDR2 FYNNEI. CDR3 size: 13 residues. The CDR3 bases are TGTGCCAGCAGTGAGGGTGTACGAGATACGCAGTATTTT. Amino acid sequence: CASSEGVRDTQYF. Full variable domain (missing parts from reference TRBV2 and TRBJ2-3): EPEVTQTPSHQVTQMGQEVILRCVPISNHLYFYWYRQILGQKVEFLVSFYNNEISEKSEIFDDQFSVERPDGSNFTLKIRSTKLEDSAMYFCASSEGVRDTQYFGPGTRLTVL.

The chain has TRBV7-9 and TRBJ2-3; 9 bases agree with TRBD2. From germline, CDR1 is SEHNR and CDR2 FQNEAQ (reference sequence). The CDR3 sequence is 15 residues long. Trimming at V came to 5 bases and at J to 2 bases, leaving 5 bases not matched to a gene. CDR3: CASSAIAGVTDTQYF. CDR3 bases: TGTGCCAGCAGCGCCATAGCGGGAGTCACAGATACGCAGTATTTT.

This chain joins TRBV4-2 and TRBJ1-4; 8 bases align to TRBD1. Germline trimming cut 3 bases from V and 8 bases from J; bases unmatched to any gene: 8. CDR3 size: 15 residues. From germline, CDR1 is LGHNA and CDR2 YNFKEQ. This CDR3 is CASSQGGQVLEKLFF. CDR3 nucleotides: TGTGCCAGCAGCCAGGGGGGACAGGTTTTAGAAAAACTGTTTTTT.

This chain connects TRBV19 to TRBJ2-5; D is possibly TRBD1 (5 bases). The J call may not be correct, given that the DNA end is closer to TRBJ2-7. The CDR3 loop spans 12 amino acids. The germline V gene has CDR1 LNHDA and CDR2 SQIVND (reference sequence). CDR3 coding DNA: TGTGCCAGTAGCCAGACAGCCTACGAGCAGTACTTC. The encoded protein is CASSQTAYEQYF.